This T cell receptor beta chain was retrieved from a study of blood T cell repertoires in COVID-19. Turning to the study itself: PBMCs, B-cell-depleted T cells, or T cells were the source of the cDNA or gDNA that made up the material.

This table comes from immunoSEQ multiplex PCR, and its TCRdb copy is limited to in-frame clones, with some not included. The data show about 350,000 clones, around nine tenths seen once. The CDR3 contains 13 residues. The trim removed 6 bases at V and 8 bases at J, leaving 4 bases unmatched. Sequencing used peripheral blood. The V and J genes are TRBV12-3 or TRBV12-4 and TRBJ1-6; 7 bases agree with TRBD1. The sequence came from a woman in her fifties or sixties with COVID-19, enrolled during active disease. The CDR3, as DNA: TGTGCCAGCAGACGACAGGGTTATTCACCCCTCCACTTT. Amino acids: CASRRQGYSPLHF.